This T cell receptor (beta chain) comes out of a study of T cell responses to AZD1222 COVID-19 vaccine. Study-level findings and limits: Reportedly, nearly half of unique spike TCRs recognized epitopes outside B.1.351/B.1.1.7 mutations. Females made up more of the donors, who were largely white British, and clonal diversity may have come out too low.

The CDR3 consists of 13 residues. With 0 bases removed from V and 5 bases from J, the gap between germline ends came to 5 bases. Germline V lookup: CDR1 PRHDT, CDR2 FYEKMQ (reference sequence). Clones were sequenced by immunoSEQ multiplex PCR, and TCRdb holds only the in-frame ones, with some missing. The table includes 120,000 or so clones, around nine tenths detected once. Worth noting for this clone: Its specificity is not known.

Here the sequenced sample was peripheral blood, taken on day 0 of MenACWY control vaccination. The sequence was obtained from an adult in good health. The chain employs TRBV13 and TRBJ1-5; no definite D call. The CDR3: CASSLGNYQPQHF. The CDR3 bases are TGTGCCAGCAGCTTAGGAAACTATCAGCCCCAGCATTTT. Full variable domain (remainder filled in from reference TRBV13 and TRBJ1-5): AAGVIQSPRHLIKEKRETATLKCYPIPRHDTVYWYQQGPGQDPQFLISFYEKMQSDKGSIPDRFSAQQFSDYHSELNMSSLELGDSALYFCASSLGNYQPQHFGDGTRLSIL.